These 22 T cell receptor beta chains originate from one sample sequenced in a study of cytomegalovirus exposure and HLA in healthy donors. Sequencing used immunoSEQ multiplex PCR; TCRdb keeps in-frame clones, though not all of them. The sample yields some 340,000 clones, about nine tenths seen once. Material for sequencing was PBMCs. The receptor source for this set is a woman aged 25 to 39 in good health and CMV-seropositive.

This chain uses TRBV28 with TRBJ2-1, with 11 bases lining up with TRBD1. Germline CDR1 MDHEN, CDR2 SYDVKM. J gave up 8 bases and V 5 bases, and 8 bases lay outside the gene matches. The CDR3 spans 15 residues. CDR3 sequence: CASSPTGTGGHEQFF. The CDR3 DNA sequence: TGTGCCAGCAGTCCAACAGGGACAGGGGGTCATGAGCAGTTCTTC.

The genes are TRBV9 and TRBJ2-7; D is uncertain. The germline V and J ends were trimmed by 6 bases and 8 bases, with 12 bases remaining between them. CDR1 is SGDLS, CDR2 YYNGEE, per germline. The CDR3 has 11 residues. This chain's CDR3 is CASTLPRKQYF. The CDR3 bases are TGTGCCAGCACCCTGCCTAGGAAGCAGTACTTC.

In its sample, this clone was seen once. CDR3 DNA sequence: TGTGCCAGCTCACCATATGACGGCGGGCCAGGGGTTGTCAAAAACATTCAGTACTTC. Translating gives CASSPYDGGPGVVKNIQYF. The chain links TRBV18 to TRBJ2-4; maybe TRBD1 (6 bases). The V gene lost 2 bases and the J gene lost 3 bases, with 23 bases spanning the gap. Germline-derived CDR1 and CDR2 are KGHSH and LQKENI. The CDR3 runs to 19 residues. Full variable domain (outside the CDR3, taken from reference TRBV18 and TRBJ2-4): NAGVMQNPRHLVRRRGQEARLRCSPMKGHSHVYWYRQLPEEGLKFMVYLQKENIIDESGMPKERFSAEFPKEGPSILRIQQVVRGDSAAYFCASSPYDGGPGVVKNIQYFGAGTRLSVL.

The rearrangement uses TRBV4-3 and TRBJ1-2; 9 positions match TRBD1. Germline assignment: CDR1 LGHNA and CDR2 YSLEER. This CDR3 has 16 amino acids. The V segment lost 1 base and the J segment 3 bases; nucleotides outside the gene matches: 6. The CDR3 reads CASSQATGGFDYGYTF. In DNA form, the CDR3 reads TGCGCCAGCAGCCAAGCCACAGGGGGCTTTGACTATGGCTACACCTTC.

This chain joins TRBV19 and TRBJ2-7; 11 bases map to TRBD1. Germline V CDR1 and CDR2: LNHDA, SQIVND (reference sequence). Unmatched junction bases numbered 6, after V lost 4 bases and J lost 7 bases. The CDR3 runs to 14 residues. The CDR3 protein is CASSTGQGASEQYF. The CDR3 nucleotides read TGTGCCAGTAGTACCGGACAGGGGGCGAGTGAGCAGTACTTC.

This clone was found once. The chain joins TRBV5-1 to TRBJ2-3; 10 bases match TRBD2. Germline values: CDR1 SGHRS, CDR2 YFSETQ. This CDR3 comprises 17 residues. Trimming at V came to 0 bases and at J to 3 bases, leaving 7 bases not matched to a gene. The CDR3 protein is CASSLARTSGMTDTQYF. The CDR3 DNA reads TGCGCCAGCAGCTTGGCTCGTACTAGCGGGATGACAGATACGCAGTATTTT.

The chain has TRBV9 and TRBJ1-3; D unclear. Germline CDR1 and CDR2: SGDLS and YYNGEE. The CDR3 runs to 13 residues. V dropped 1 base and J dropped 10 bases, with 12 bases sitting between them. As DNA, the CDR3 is TGTGCCAGCAGCGTATCCTGGAAAGGGACCATATATTTT. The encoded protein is CASSVSWKGTIYF.

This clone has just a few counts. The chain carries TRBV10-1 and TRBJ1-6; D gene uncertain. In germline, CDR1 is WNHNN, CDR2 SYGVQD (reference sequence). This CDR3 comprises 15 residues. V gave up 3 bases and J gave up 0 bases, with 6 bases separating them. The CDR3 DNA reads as TGCGCCAGCAGTGATTGGCGCTCCTATAATTCACCCCTCCACTTT. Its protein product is CASSDWRSYNSPLHF.

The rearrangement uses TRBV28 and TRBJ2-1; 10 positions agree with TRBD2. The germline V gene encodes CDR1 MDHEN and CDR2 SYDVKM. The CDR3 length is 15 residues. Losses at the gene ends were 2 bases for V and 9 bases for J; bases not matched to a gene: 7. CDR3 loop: CASSLLAGATLEQFF. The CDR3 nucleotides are TGTGCCAGCAGTTTACTAGCGGGAGCTACACTTGAGCAGTTCTTC.

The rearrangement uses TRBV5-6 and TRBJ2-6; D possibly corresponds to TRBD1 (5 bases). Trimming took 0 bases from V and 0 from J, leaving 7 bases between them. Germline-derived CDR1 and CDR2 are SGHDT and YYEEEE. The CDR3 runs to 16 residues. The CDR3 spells CASSLVGVSGANVLTF. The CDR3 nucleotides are TGTGCCAGCAGCTTGGTAGGGGTCTCTGGGGCCAACGTCCTGACTTTC.

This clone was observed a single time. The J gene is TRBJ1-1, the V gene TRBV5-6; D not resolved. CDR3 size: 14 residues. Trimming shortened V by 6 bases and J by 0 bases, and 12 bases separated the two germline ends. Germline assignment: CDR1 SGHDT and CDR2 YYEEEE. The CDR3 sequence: CASILGGMNTEAFF. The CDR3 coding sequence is TGTGCCAGCATTCTAGGAGGAATGAACACTGAAGCTTTCTTT.

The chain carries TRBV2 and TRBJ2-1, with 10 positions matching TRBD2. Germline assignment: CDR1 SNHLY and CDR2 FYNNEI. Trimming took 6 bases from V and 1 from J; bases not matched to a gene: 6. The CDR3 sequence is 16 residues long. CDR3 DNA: TGTGCCAGCAGATTTAGTAGCGGGGGGTCCTACAATGAGCAGTTCTTC. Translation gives CASRFSSGGSYNEQFF.

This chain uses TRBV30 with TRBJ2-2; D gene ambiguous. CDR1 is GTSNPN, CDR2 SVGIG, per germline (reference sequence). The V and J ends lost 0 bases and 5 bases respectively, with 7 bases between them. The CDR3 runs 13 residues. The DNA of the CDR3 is TGTGCCTGGAGTGTACTGGTAACCGGGGAGCTGTTTTTT. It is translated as CAWSVLVTGELFF.

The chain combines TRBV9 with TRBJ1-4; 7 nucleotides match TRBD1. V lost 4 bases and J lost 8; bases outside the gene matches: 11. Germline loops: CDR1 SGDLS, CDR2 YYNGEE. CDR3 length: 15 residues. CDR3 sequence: CASSSRTGFVEKLFF. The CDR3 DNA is TGTGCCAGCAGCTCCCGGACAGGTTTCGTGGAAAAACTGTTTTTT.

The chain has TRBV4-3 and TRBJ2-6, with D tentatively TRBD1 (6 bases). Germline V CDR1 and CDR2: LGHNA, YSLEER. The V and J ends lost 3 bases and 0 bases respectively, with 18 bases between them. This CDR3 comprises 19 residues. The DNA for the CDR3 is TGCGCCAGCAGCCACGTAACAGGGCTTGGTCCCTCTGGGGCCAACGTCCTGACTTTC. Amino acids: CASSHVTGLGPSGANVLTF.

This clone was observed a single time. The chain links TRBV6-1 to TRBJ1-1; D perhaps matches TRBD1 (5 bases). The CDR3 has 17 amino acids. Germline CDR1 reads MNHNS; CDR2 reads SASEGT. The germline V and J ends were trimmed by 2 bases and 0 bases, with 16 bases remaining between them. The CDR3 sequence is CASSELDGEDMNTEAFF. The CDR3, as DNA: TGTGCCAGCAGTGAATTGGATGGGGAGGACATGAACACTGAAGCTTTCTTT.

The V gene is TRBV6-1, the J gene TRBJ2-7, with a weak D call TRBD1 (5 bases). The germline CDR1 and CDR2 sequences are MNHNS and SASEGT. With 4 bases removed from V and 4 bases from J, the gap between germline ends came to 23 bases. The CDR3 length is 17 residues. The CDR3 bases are TGTGCCAGCAGTGCCCCCCCGACCACAGGCGTTGGTTACGAGCAGTACTTC. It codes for CASSAPPTTGVGYEQYF.

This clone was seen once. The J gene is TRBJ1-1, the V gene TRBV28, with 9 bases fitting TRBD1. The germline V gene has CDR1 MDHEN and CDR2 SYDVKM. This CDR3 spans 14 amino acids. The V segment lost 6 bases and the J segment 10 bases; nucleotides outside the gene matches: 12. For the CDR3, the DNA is TGTGCCAGCAGACCGACAGGGGGGTTCGAGGTAGCTTTCTTT. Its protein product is CASRPTGGFEVAFF.

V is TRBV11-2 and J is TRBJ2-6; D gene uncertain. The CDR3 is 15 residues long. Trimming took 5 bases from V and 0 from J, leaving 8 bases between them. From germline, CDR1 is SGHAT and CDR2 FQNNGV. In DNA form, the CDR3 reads TGTGCCAGCAGCCCAATAGTCTCTGGGGCCAACGTCCTGACTTTC. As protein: CASSPIVSGANVLTF.

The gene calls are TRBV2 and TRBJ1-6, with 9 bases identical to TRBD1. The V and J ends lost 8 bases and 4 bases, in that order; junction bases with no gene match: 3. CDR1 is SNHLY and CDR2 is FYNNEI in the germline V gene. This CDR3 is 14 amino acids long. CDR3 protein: CASLQGAYNSPLHF. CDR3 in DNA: TGTGCCAGCTTACAGGGGGCTTATAATTCACCCCTCCACTTT.

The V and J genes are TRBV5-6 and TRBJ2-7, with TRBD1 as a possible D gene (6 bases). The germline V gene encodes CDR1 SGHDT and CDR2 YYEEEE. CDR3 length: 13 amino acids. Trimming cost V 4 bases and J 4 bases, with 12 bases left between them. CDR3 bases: TGTGCCAGCAGCATTGGGACAACATACGAGCAGTACTTC. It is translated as CASSIGTTYEQYF.

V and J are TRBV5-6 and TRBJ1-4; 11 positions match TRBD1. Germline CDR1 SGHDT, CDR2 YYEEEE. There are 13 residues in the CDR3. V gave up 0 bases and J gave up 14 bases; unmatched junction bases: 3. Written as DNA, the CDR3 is TGTGCCAGCAGCTTGGGGACAGGGGGCGACCTGTTTTTT. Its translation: CASSLGTGGDLFF.